Listed below are T cell receptor beta chains from one sample, sequenced in a study of blood T cell repertoires in COVID-19. Measured with immunoSEQ multiplex PCR; TCRdb has only the in-frame clones, and not every one. Here the sample spans approximately 210,000 clones, approximately 85% being singletons. Sample: peripheral blood. The origin of the receptors is a woman between 45 and 65 years old with active or convalescent COVID-19. Each CDR3 is given with its conserved first and last residue. Clone size appears in some rows only: once, few, many, or a class for an expanded clone.

clone_size: NA
j_call: TRBJ2-3
v_call: TRBV28
cdr3_aa: CASSLPGRDTQYF

clone_size: NA
j_call: TRBJ1-3
v_call: TRBV28
cdr3_aa: CASSSQANIGNTIYF

clone_size: NA
j_call: TRBJ1-5
v_call: TRBV10-3
cdr3_aa: CAISESARGFTQPQHF

clone_size: few
j_call: TRBJ1-5
v_call: TRBV5-1
cdr3_aa: CASSEGQGQGQPQHF

clone_size: NA
j_call: TRBJ2-4
v_call: TRBV3-1/TRBV3-2
cdr3_aa: CASSQDAAGGAKITKNIQYF

clone_size: NA
j_call: TRBJ2-2
v_call: TRBV7-3
cdr3_aa: CASSLSPAGKPNTGELFF

clone_size: NA
j_call: TRBJ1-1
v_call: TRBV11-2
cdr3_aa: CASSSLGGNTEAFF

clone_size: NA
j_call: TRBJ1-2
v_call: TRBV7-9
cdr3_aa: CASSSVDRGQKGYTF

clone_size: NA
j_call: TRBJ1-4
v_call: TRBV7-6
cdr3_aa: CASSSLNEKLFF

clone_size: NA
j_call: TRBJ2-7
v_call: TRBV12-3/TRBV12-4
cdr3_aa: CASGSGPYEQYF

clone_size: NA
j_call: TRBJ1-5
v_call: TRBV2
cdr3_aa: CASSDWLSNQPQHF

clone_size: NA
j_call: TRBJ2-3
v_call: TRBV5-1
cdr3_aa: CASSWRGTGSLKGTDTQYF

clone_size: NA
j_call: TRBJ2-3
v_call: TRBV12-5
cdr3_aa: CASVPEQGETSTDTQYF

clone_size: NA
j_call: TRBJ2-2
v_call: TRBV5-1
cdr3_aa: CASSPGQLTGELFF

clone_size: NA
j_call: TRBJ2-3
v_call: TRBV19
cdr3_aa: CASSIGTQGSDTQYF

clone_size: NA
j_call: TRBJ2-5
v_call: TRBV2
cdr3_aa: CASSGTSGGRTETQYF

clone_size: NA
j_call: TRBJ1-3
v_call: TRBV3-1/TRBV3-2
cdr3_aa: CASSLVPGPGNTIYF

clone_size: NA
j_call: TRBJ1-1
v_call: TRBV27
cdr3_aa: CASSLSQARTEAFF

clone_size: NA
j_call: TRBJ1-5
v_call: TRBV5-1
cdr3_aa: CASSPLGRDSNQPQHF

clone_size: NA
j_call: TRBJ2-3
v_call: TRBV3-1/TRBV3-2
cdr3_aa: CASSQDRGRADTQYF

clone_size: NA
j_call: TRBJ2-6
v_call: TRBV28
cdr3_aa: CASSSPTVSTF

clone_size: NA
j_call: TRBJ1-2
v_call: TRBV12-5
cdr3_aa: CASGSGSYYGYTF

clone_size: once
j_call: TRBJ2-3
v_call: TRBV10-2
cdr3_aa: CASSRLATEDTQYF

clone_size: NA
j_call: TRBJ1-5
v_call: TRBV6-5
cdr3_aa: CASSYSLNSNQPQHF

clone_size: NA
j_call: TRBJ1-5
v_call: TRBV10-3
cdr3_aa: CAISARGEGSPQHF

clone_size: NA
j_call: TRBJ2-3
v_call: TRBV10-1
cdr3_aa: CASSLGQASSTDTQYF